This T cell receptor (beta chain) was obtained from a study of graft-versus-host responses after intestinal transplantation. The method was immunoSEQ multiplex PCR; TCRdb's version includes in-frame clones alone and lacks a portion of them. This sample has about 90,000 clones, with 90% to 95% found just once. Study-wide findings and caveats: Peak levels of circulating GvH clones tracked with early post-transplant HvG declines. GvH clonotypes were identified within recipient marrow, with a subset emerging first in ileum or blood.

The CDR3 contains 14 residues. Germline CDR1 is SSHAT and CDR2 is FNYEAQ (reference sequence). V dropped 2 bases and J dropped 1 base, with 8 bases sitting between them. As concerns this clone: Its antigen remains unknown.

This material consisted of unstimulated CD8+ T cells sorted from spleen or lymph node cells, taken before intestinal transplant. This chain links TRBV7-7 with TRBJ2-5; D is undetermined. The sequence came from a human donor who received an intestinal transplant. The CDR3 DNA is TGTGCCAGCAGCTTAACAGAAACCCAAGAGACCCAGTACTTC. Translation gives CASSLTETQETQYF. The entire variable domain, with the rest obtained from reference TRBV7-7 and TRBJ2-5, is as follows: GAGVSQSPRYKVTKRGQDVTLRCDPISSHATLYWYQQALGQGPEFLTYFNYEAQPDKSGLPSDRFSAERPEGSISTLTIQRTEQRDSAMYRCASSLTETQETQYFGPGTRLLVL.